The entry below describes one T cell receptor beta chain. This sample stems from a study of blood T cell repertoires in COVID-19. Study background: Acute-phase and convalescent COVID-19 samples originated in the United States, Italy and Spain.

Sequenced by immunoSEQ multiplex PCR; TCRdb stores in-frame clones only, minus some. Of some 330,000 clones listed, about 90% are singletons. It was during active infection that Seattle patients were enrolled and then longitudinally followed. Trimming cost V 6 bases and J 6 bases, with 15 bases left between them. Germline CDR1 and CDR2: SGHRS and YFSETQ. The CDR3 loop spans 13 amino acids. Sequenced: peripheral blood. V and J are TRBV5-1 and TRBJ1-2; TRBD1 is a possible D gene (6 bases). The TCR comes from a woman in her 30s with COVID-19, enrolled during active disease. The CDR3 DNA is TGCGCCAGCAACAGAGAACAGGGTGATGGCTACACCTTC. Translating it yields CASNREQGDGYTF.